Presented here are 32 T cell receptor beta chains from one specimen sequenced in a study of CD8 T cell repertoires and HIV-1 epitope variants. Repertoires were generated with immunoSEQ multiplex PCR, while TCRdb's copy carries only in-frame clones and drops some. The top ten hold 20% to 30% of the sample, which has tens of thousands of clones, 74% seen once. The sequencing input was uncultured baseline CD8+ T cells from peripheral blood mononuclear cells (PBMCs). The receptors were sampled from a male donor with HIV.

The V gene is TRBV27, the J gene TRBJ2-1; possibly TRBD2 for D (5 bases). V gave up 8 bases and J gave up 0 bases, with 11 bases separating them. Looked up from germline, CDR1 is MNHEY and CDR2 is SMNVEV (reference sequence). The CDR3 covers 14 residues. CDR3 residues: CASAGGSSYNEQFF. The CDR3 bases are TGTGCCAGCGCTGGCGGGTCCTCCTACAATGAGCAGTTCTTC.

V and J are TRBV18 and TRBJ2-1; 9 nucleotides align to TRBD2. This CDR3 spans 19 amino acids. Germline CDR1 KGHSH, CDR2 LQKENI. V dropped 4 bases and J dropped 5; count of bases not matched to a gene: 18. In DNA form, the CDR3 reads TGTGCCAGCTCACAGCTTTGGAAACTGGGACTAGCCCCCAACAATGAGCAGTTCTTC. This sequence encodes CASSQLWKLGLAPNNEQFF.

The CDR3 DNA reads TGTGCCAGCAGCTCGAGCCGGAGACAGGGGGGCTCCTACGAGCAGTACTTC. Encoded protein: CASSSSRRQGGSYEQYF. The J gene is TRBJ2-7, the V gene TRBV5-5; 9 nucleotides match TRBD1. The CDR3 has 17 residues. Germline trimming cut 3 bases from V and 0 bases from J; bases unmatched to any gene: 10. Germline values: CDR1 SGHKS, CDR2 YYEKEE (reference sequence).

This clone has only one observation. The chain carries TRBV28 and TRBJ2-3, with 10 bases fitting TRBD2. The germline V gene encodes CDR1 MDHEN and CDR2 SYDVKM. J gave up 2 bases and V 3 bases, and 5 bases lay outside the gene matches. This CDR3 contains 16 residues. CDR3 in amino acids: CASSFFTSGNTDTQYF. The CDR3 coding sequence is TGTGCCAGCAGTTTTTTTACTAGCGGGAACACAGATACGCAGTATTTT.

The V and J genes are TRBV9 and TRBJ1-1, with unresolved D. This CDR3 is built from 15 residues. Trimming shortened V by 0 bases and J by 0 bases, and 9 bases separated the two germline ends. Germline assignment: CDR1 SGDLS and CDR2 YYNGEE. The CDR3 nucleotides are TGTGCCAGCAGCGTAGGACTGTCGATGAACACTGAAGCTTTCTTT. It yields the protein CASSVGLSMNTEAFF.

The rearrangement uses TRBV6-5 and TRBJ1-2; D possibly corresponds to TRBD1 (6 bases). Germline CDR1 is MNHEY and CDR2 is SVGAGI. The CDR3 covers 13 residues. V lost 6 bases to trimming and J lost 8 bases, with 16 bases between them. The CDR3 region is CASRPGVHRGYTF. CDR3 coding DNA: TGTGCCAGCAGACCAGGGGTCCACCGGGGCTACACCTTC.

The V gene is TRBV18, the J gene TRBJ1-2; D gene uncertain. Trimming removed 2 bases at V and 4 bases at J, with 20 bases between. This CDR3 contains 17 residues. Per the germline V gene, CDR1 is KGHSH and CDR2 is LQKENI. CDR3 DNA: TGTGCCAGCTCACCAACGTTTATTGGAACCCACATCTATGGCTACACCTTC. It is translated as CASSPTFIGTHIYGYTF.

This rearrangement joins TRBV7-2 to TRBJ1-4, with 7 positions matching TRBD1. Germline CDR1 reads SGHTA; CDR2 reads FQGNSA. This CDR3 comprises 15 residues. The trim removed 4 bases at V and 3 bases at J, leaving 5 bases unmatched. CDR3 sequence reads: CASSSWTGSNEKLFF. In nucleotides, the CDR3 is TGTGCCAGCAGCTCTTGGACAGGTTCTAATGAAAAACTGTTTTTT.

A word on this clone: The same CDR3 can be traced to other DNA sequences in this sample. V usage is TRBV6-5 and J usage is TRBJ1-1, with D hard to call. This CDR3 is built from 13 residues. V lost 3 bases and J lost 1, with 6 bases in between. Germline CDR1 MNHEY, CDR2 SVGAGI. CDR3: CASSYEENTEAFF. The CDR3 DNA is TGTGCCAGCAGTTATGAAGAGAACACTGAAGCTTTCTTT.

This clone has a handful of counts. The gene calls are TRBV19 and TRBJ2-2; TRBD1 matches 8 bases. The V segment lost 4 bases and the J segment 5 bases; nucleotides outside the gene matches: 9. Germline V gene data show CDR1 as LNHDA and CDR2 as SQIVND (reference sequence). The CDR3 loop spans 16 amino acids. CDR3 DNA sequence: TGTGCCAGTAGTACCCTGGACAGGGTGGGGACCGGGGAGCTGTTTTTT. Translating it yields CASSTLDRVGTGELFF. The full variable domain, completed using reference TRBV19 and TRBJ2-2, is DGGITQSPKYLFRKEGQNVTLSCEQNLNHDAMYWYRQDPGQGLRLIYYSQIVNDFQKGDIAEGYSVSREKKESFPLTVTSAQKNPTAFYLCASSTLDRVGTGELFFGEGSRLTVL.

The rearrangement links TRBV2 to TRBJ2-2, with TRBD1 matching over 7 bases. The CDR3 contains 15 residues. CDR1 is SNHLY, CDR2 FYNNEI, per germline. V was clipped by 4 bases and J by 1 base; unmatched bases: 3. The chain's CDR3 is CASSGDSVNTGELFF. In DNA form, the CDR3 reads TGTGCCAGCAGTGGGGACAGCGTGAACACCGGGGAGCTGTTTTTT. The full variable domain, with the rest looked up from reference TRBV2 and TRBJ2-2, is EPEVTQTPSHQVTQMGQEVILRCVPISNHLYFYWYRQILGQKVEFLVSFYNNEISEKSEIFDDQFSVERPDGSNFTLKIRSTKLEDSAMYFCASSGDSVNTGELFFGEGSRLTVL.

The chain joins TRBV6-1 to TRBJ2-6; D ambiguous. The CDR3 sequence is 14 residues long. Trimming removed 7 bases from V and 0 bases from J, with 7 bases in between. Germline CDR1 reads MNHNS; CDR2 reads SASEGT. This CDR3 reads CASKKGSGANVLTF. For the CDR3, the DNA is TGTGCCAGCAAAAAAGGCTCTGGGGCCAACGTCCTGACTTTC.

The CDR3 sequence: CASRRGQGVAQPQHF. For the CDR3, the DNA is TGTGCCAGCAGGAGAGGACAGGGGGTTGCTCAGCCCCAGCATTTT. V and J are TRBV6-1 and TRBJ1-5, with 10 positions matching TRBD1. The CDR3 sequence is 15 residues long. Germline CDR1 is MNHNS and CDR2 is SASEGT. V gave up 6 bases and J gave up 6 bases; unmatched junction bases: 8.

This clone occurred a few times. This rearrangement joins TRBV28 to TRBJ2-1; D remains unclear. Trimming shortened V by 3 bases and J by 9 bases, and 15 bases separated the two germline ends. The CDR3 sequence is 14 residues long. The germline V gene encodes CDR1 MDHEN and CDR2 SYDVKM. The CDR3 DNA reads TGTGCCAGCAGTTTGGTTAGTCCGCTAGGTGAGCAGTTCTTC. Protein: CASSLVSPLGEQFF.

J is TRBJ1-2 and V is TRBV28; possible D gene TRBD1, 5 bases. The germline gives CDR1 MDHEN, CDR2 SYDVKM. The CDR3 covers 13 residues. Deletions cut 2 bases from V and 6 bases from J, with 10 bases between. CDR3 DNA sequence: TGTGCCAGCAGTTTAAGGCCAGGGAATGGCTACACCTTC. Translating gives CASSLRPGNGYTF.

V and J are TRBV16 and TRBJ2-6; D might be TRBD1 or TRBD2, each matching 5 bases. The CDR3 runs to 19 residues. V gave up 1 base and J gave up 4 bases, with 20 bases separating them. Per the germline V gene, CDR1 is KGHSY and CDR2 is FQNENV. The CDR3: CASSQYGGAFFLGANVLTF. The CDR3 DNA reads as TGTGCCAGCAGCCAATATGGGGGAGCTTTCTTCCTAGGGGCCAACGTCCTGACTTTC.

This sequence joins TRBV6-5 and TRBJ1-4; no definite D call. This CDR3 comprises 14 residues. V dropped 2 bases and J dropped 7 bases, with 11 bases sitting between them. Germline values: CDR1 MNHEY, CDR2 SVGAGI. The CDR3 sequence: CASSYRGRSEKLFF. CDR3 sequence (DNA): TGTGCCAGCAGTTACCGAGGGAGGAGTGAAAAACTGTTTTTT.

This chain joins TRBV30 and TRBJ2-7; possible D gene TRBD1, 8 bases. V lost 8 bases, J lost 2 bases, and 19 bases lay in between. The CDR3 is 14 residues long. Germline assignment: CDR1 GTSNPN and CDR2 SVGIG (reference sequence). The CDR3 sequence: CALWGGTGAYEQYF. The CDR3 DNA is TGTGCCCTCTGGGGGGGGACAGGAGCCTACGAGCAGTACTTC.

In this sample, this clone turned up once. The chain uses TRBV9 and TRBJ2-1, with D possibly TRBD2 on 6 matching bases. Trimming cost V 0 bases and J 4 bases, with 11 bases left between them. CDR1 SGDLS and CDR2 YYNGEE come from the germline V gene. CDR3 length: 15 residues. Here the CDR3 DNA reads TGTGCCAGCAGCGTAGGTTGGGGGGATTACAATGAGCAGTTCTTC. The encoded protein is CASSVGWGDYNEQFF. The full variable domain, in which reference TRBV9 and TRBJ2-1 provide the parts outside the CDR3, is DSGVTQTPKHLITATGQRVTLRCSPRSGDLSVYWYQQSLDQGLQFLIQYYNGEERAKGNILERFSAQQFPDLHSELNLSSLELGDSALYFCASSVGWGDYNEQFFGPGTRLTVL.

This chain joins TRBV4-1 and TRBJ1-1; the D is unclear. The CDR3 is 14 amino acids. The germline CDR1 and CDR2 sequences are MGHRA and YSYEKL. Trimming left V 2 bases short and J 5 bases short, with 12 bases between. The CDR3 reads CASSQLAGFTEAFF. CDR3 nucleotide sequence: TGCGCCAGCAGCCAATTGGCGGGGTTTACTGAAGCTTTCTTT.

The CDR3 DNA reads TGCGCCAGCAGCTTGGACAACAACAATGAGCAGTTCTTC. The encoded protein is CASSLDNNNEQFF. The V call is TRBV5-1, the J call TRBJ2-1; D unclear. V dropped 0 bases and J dropped 5 bases, with 6 bases sitting between them. The CDR3 length is 13 residues. Germline lookup yields CDR1 SGHRS and CDR2 YFSETQ. Supplemented by reference TRBV5-1 and TRBJ2-1, the full variable domain reads KAGVTQTPRYLIKTRGQQVTLSCSPISGHRSVSWYQQTPGQGLQFLFEYFSETQRNKGNFPGRFSGRQFSNSRSEMNVSTLELGDSALYLCASSLDNNNEQFFGPGTRLTVL.

The chain links TRBV6-5 to TRBJ2-3; D call uncertain. This CDR3 has 13 amino acids. Germline CDR1 MNHEY, CDR2 SVGAGI. V lost 6 bases and J 0 bases, leaving 7 bases between the germline ends. CDR3 nucleotides: TGTGCCAGCAGGATTTCTAGCACAGATACGCAGTATTTT. Translating gives CASRISSTDTQYF.

The rearrangement joins TRBV6-1 to TRBJ1-4; 10 nucleotides match TRBD1. The CDR3 contains 16 residues. Per germline, CDR1 MNHNS and CDR2 SASEGT. Trimming took 0 bases from V and 5 from J; bases not matched to a gene: 3. CDR3 DNA sequence: TGTGCCAGCAGTGAAGCGGGGGGACAGGGGAATGAAAAACTGTTTTTT. It encodes CASSEAGGQGNEKLFF.

The chain couples TRBV4-3 to TRBJ2-1; the match to TRBD2 covers 11 bases. Germline assignment: CDR1 LGHNA and CDR2 YSLEER. CDR3 length equals 15 residues. The V segment lost 4 bases and the J segment 9 bases; nucleotides outside the gene matches: 8. For the CDR3, the DNA is TGCGCCAGCAGCCCGGGGGCTAGCGGGGGGAGTGAGCAGTTCTTC. Translation: CASSPGASGGSEQFF.

V is TRBV19 and J is TRBJ1-1; 12 bases line up with TRBD1. The germline V gene encodes CDR1 LNHDA and CDR2 SQIVND (reference sequence). The J segment lost 2 bases and the V segment lost 6 bases, leaving 10 bases of the junction unmatched. This CDR3 contains 17 residues. The CDR3 sequence is CASSRGTGGAGNTEAFF. CDR3 coding DNA: TGTGCCAGTAGCCGCGGGACAGGGGGCGCGGGAAACACTGAAGCTTTCTTT.

This chain connects TRBV6-6 to TRBJ2-7, with 7 bases that match TRBD2. The CDR3 extends over 13 amino acids. V was clipped by 4 bases and J by 0 bases; unmatched bases: 0. From germline, CDR1 is MNHNY and CDR2 SVGAGI (reference sequence). The CDR3, as DNA: TGTGCCAGCAGTTGGGACTACTCCTACGAGCAGTACTTC. The encoded protein is CASSWDYSYEQYF.

This chain connects TRBV28 to TRBJ2-7; D unclear. The CDR3 loop spans 11 amino acids. V lost 6 bases to trimming and J lost 3 bases, with 6 bases between them. Germline assignment: CDR1 MDHEN and CDR2 SYDVKM. The CDR3 reads CASRRDYEQYF. CDR3 sequence (DNA): TGTGCCAGCAGACGAGACTACGAGCAGTACTTC. The full variable domain, rest sourced from reference TRBV28 and TRBJ2-7, is DVKVTQSSRYLVKRTGEKVFLECVQDMDHENMFWYRQDPGLGLRLIYFSYDVKMKEKGDIPEGYSVSREKKERFSLILESASTNQTSMYLCASRRDYEQYFGPGTRLTVT.

The CDR3 reads CASSLFDNNYGYTF. CDR3 nucleotide sequence: TGTGCCAGCAGCTTATTCGATAATAACTATGGCTACACCTTC. V and J are TRBV7-9 and TRBJ1-2; D is ambiguous. The V end lost 2 bases, the J end lost 1 base, and 8 bases lay between the germline ends. The V gene's germline CDR1 is SEHNR and CDR2 FQNEAQ (reference sequence). This CDR3 contains 14 residues.

V is TRBV7-2 and J is TRBJ2-7; D possibly corresponds to TRBD1 (6 bases). The CDR3 is 17 amino acids. The germline V gene encodes CDR1 SGHTA and CDR2 FQGNSA. V was shortened by 5 bases and J by 0 bases, with 20 bases between the two germline ends. The CDR3 sequence: CASSPLPDRPFSYEQYF. For the CDR3, the DNA is TGTGCCAGCAGCCCGTTACCCGACAGGCCCTTCTCCTACGAGCAGTACTTC.

The rearrangement joins TRBV7-2 to TRBJ2-7, with 7 bases that match TRBD1. The ends lost 1 base at V and 7 bases at J; junction bases unmatched: 4. CDR3 length: 13 amino acids. Germline CDR1 reads SGHTA; CDR2 reads FQGNSA. In DNA form, the CDR3 reads TGTGCCAGCAGCTTAGAGGCAGGGGGAGAGCAGTACTTC. Protein: CASSLEAGGEQYF.

The chain uses TRBV11-1 and TRBJ2-3; possible D gene TRBD1, 6 bases. Germline-derived CDR1 and CDR2 are SGHAT and FQDESV (reference sequence). This CDR3 spans 15 amino acids. V gave up 1 base and J gave up 1 base, with 9 bases separating them. The CDR3: CASSLEGEGTDTQYF. The CDR3 nucleotides are TGTGCCAGCAGCTTAGAGGGGGAAGGCACAGATACGCAGTATTTT.

DNA of the CDR3: TGTGCCAGCAGAAGAGCGGGGCTAGCTAGCACAGATACGCAGTATTTT. Translating gives CASRRAGLASTDTQYF. This chain connects TRBV13 to TRBJ2-3; 7 bases align to TRBD2. This CDR3 is 16 amino acids long. With 6 bases clipped from V and 0 bases from J, the junction kept 9 bases outside the gene matches. Germline V gene lookup returns CDR1 PRHDT and CDR2 FYEKMQ (reference sequence).